The rows below give T cell receptor beta chains drawn from one sample of a study of blood T cell repertoires in COVID-19. Profiling relied on immunoSEQ multiplex PCR, and the TCRdb table lists in-frame clones only, not all of them. The profile shows some 150,000 clones, over 75% of them singletons. Sequencing was performed on PBMCs or T cells enriched from blood (not recorded which). These receptors all stem from a woman in her 50s who had recovered from COVID-19. Both conserved end residues are part of each CDR3. Each record gives: clone size, D gene, V gene, J gene, CDR3 protein, CDR3 DNA. A D gene is named only where the DNA matches it firmly. Size is stated for part of the rows, as once, few or many counts, or as a class when the clone is expanded.

.	.	TRBV9	TRBJ2-1	CASSVSISSYNEQFF	TGTGCCAGCAGCGTAAGTATTAGCTCCTACAATGAGCAGTTCTTC
.	.	TRBV7-3	TRBJ1-6	CASSSLEKIDNSPLHF	TGTGCCAGCAGCTCCCTAGAAAAGATCGATAATTCACCCCTCCACTTT
.	.	TRBV9	TRBJ1-4	CASSVEGVGGTNEKLFF	TGTGCCAGCAGCGTAGAAGGAGTGGGTGGAACTAATGAAAAACTGTTTTTT
.	.	TRBV21-1	TRBJ1-6	CASSTALLTIYNSPLHF	TGTGCCAGCAGCACAGCCCTACTAACCATCTATAATTCACCCCTCCACTTT
.	TRBD2	TRBV29-1	TRBJ2-1	CSVLGLAGQGEQFF	TGCAGCGTGCTGGGACTAGCGGGACAGGGAGAGCAGTTCTTC
.	TRBD2	TRBV2	TRBJ2-5	CASKLAGGVETQYF	TGTGCCAGCAAGTTAGCGGGAGGAGTGGAGACCCAGTACTTC
.	TRBD2	TRBV7-9	TRBJ2-4	CASSPWAASGRLAKNIQYF	TGTGCCAGCAGCCCGTGGGCGGCTAGCGGGAGACTAGCCAAAAACATTCAGTACTTC
.	.	TRBV7-8	TRBJ2-2	CASSLSVGGQKAGELFF	TGTGCCAGCAGCTTGAGCGTCGGGGGGCAAAAGGCCGGGGAGCTGTTTTTT
few	.	TRBV2	TRBJ1-4	CASSEREASTNEKLFF	TGTGCCAGCAGTGAAAGGGAGGCGTCAACTAATGAAAAACTGTTTTTT
.	.	TRBV3-1/TRBV3-2	TRBJ2-6	CASSHRAGANVLTF	TGTGCCAGCAGCCACAGGGCTGGGGCCAACGTCCTGACTTTC
.	.	TRBV3-1/TRBV3-2	TRBJ2-7	CASSQDIYEQYF	TGTGCCAGCAGCCAAGATATTTACGAGCAGTACTTC
.	.	TRBV9	TRBJ2-3	CASSVEGVGGDTQYF	TGTGCCAGCAGCGTAGAGGGGGTAGGGGGAGATACGCAGTATTTT
.	TRBD2	TRBV6-5	TRBJ2-4	CASSSPTSGGIQYF	TGTGCCAGCAGTTCCCCGACTAGCGGGGGCATTCAGTACTTC
.	.	TRBV29-1	TRBJ2-1	CSAHLGGNEQFF	TGCAGCGCTCATTTAGGGGGAAATGAGCAGTTCTTC
.	.	TRBV9	TRBJ2-2	CASSPWGHENTGELFF	TGTGCCAGCAGCCCCTGGGGGCACGAGAACACCGGGGAGCTGTTTTTT
.	.	TRBV3-1/TRBV3-2	TRBJ1-3	CASSQDGRGEGNTIYF	TGTGCCAGCAGCCAGGACGGGAGAGGGGAGGGAAACACCATATATTTT
.	.	TRBV30	TRBJ1-1	CAWTPASFWTEAFF	TGTGCCTGGACCCCGGCTAGTTTTTGGACTGAAGCTTTCTTT
.	.	TRBV5-6	TRBJ2-7	CASSLVSSYEQYF	TGTGCCAGCAGCTTGGTTAGTTCCTACGAGCAGTACTTC
once	.	TRBV5-4	TRBJ2-2	CASSPPPTTTGELFF	TGTGCCAGCAGCCCCCCGCCAACCACTACCGGGGAGCTGTTTTTT
few	.	TRBV5-8	TRBJ1-5	CASSFADSFNQPQHF	TGTGCCAGCAGCTTCGCGGACAGTTTCAATCAGCCCCAGCATTTT
.	.	TRBV5-1	TRBJ1-4	CASSSGTKGEKLFF	TGCGCCAGCAGCTCCGGGACAAAGGGGGAAAAACTGTTTTTT
.	TRBD2	TRBV9	TRBJ2-3	CASERLAGGNTQYF	TGTGCCTCTGAGCGGCTAGCGGGGGGGAATACGCAGTATTTT
.	TRBD2	TRBV27	TRBJ2-1	CASSSSGGPQTGYNEQFF	TGTGCCAGCAGCTCTAGCGGGGGGCCTCAGACCGGTTACAATGAGCAGTTCTTC
.	TRBD2	TRBV5-1	TRBJ2-5	CASSPSGEETQYF	TGCGCCAGCAGCCCTAGCGGGGAAGAGACCCAGTACTTC
.	TRBD1	TRBV6-1	TRBJ1-2	CASSDRQGGGYTF	TGTGCCAGCAGTGACCGACAGGGCGGCGGCTACACCTTC
.	.	TRBV5-1	TRBJ1-3	CASSLWQKSSGNTIYF	TGCGCCAGCAGCCTGTGGCAGAAAAGCTCTGGAAACACCATATATTTT
few	.	TRBV6-1	TRBJ1-5	CASSDRAKGNQPQHF	TGTGCCAGCAGTGACAGGGCGAAGGGCAATCAGCCCCAGCATTTT
.	.	TRBV29-1	TRBJ1-2	CSVEEQAGSSGYTF	TGCAGCGTTGAGGAACAAGCGGGATCTTCCGGCTACACCTTC
.	TRBD1	TRBV13	TRBJ1-4	CASSLGTGDEKLFF	TGTGCCAGCAGCCTCGGGACAGGGGATGAAAAACTGTTTTTT